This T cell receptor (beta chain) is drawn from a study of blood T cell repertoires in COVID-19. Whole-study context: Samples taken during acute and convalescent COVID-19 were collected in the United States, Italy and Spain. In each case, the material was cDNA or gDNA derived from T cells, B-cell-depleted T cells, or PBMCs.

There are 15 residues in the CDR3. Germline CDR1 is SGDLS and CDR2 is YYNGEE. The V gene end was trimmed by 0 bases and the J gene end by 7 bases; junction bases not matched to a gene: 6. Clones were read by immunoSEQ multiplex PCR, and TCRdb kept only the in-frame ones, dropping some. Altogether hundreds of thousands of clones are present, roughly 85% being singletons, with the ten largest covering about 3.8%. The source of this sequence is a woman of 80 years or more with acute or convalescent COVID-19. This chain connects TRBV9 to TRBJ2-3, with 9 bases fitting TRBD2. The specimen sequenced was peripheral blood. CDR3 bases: TGTGCCAGCAGCGTAGAGGGCGGGGGGGCCCATACGCAGTATTTT. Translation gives CASSVEGGGAHTQYF.